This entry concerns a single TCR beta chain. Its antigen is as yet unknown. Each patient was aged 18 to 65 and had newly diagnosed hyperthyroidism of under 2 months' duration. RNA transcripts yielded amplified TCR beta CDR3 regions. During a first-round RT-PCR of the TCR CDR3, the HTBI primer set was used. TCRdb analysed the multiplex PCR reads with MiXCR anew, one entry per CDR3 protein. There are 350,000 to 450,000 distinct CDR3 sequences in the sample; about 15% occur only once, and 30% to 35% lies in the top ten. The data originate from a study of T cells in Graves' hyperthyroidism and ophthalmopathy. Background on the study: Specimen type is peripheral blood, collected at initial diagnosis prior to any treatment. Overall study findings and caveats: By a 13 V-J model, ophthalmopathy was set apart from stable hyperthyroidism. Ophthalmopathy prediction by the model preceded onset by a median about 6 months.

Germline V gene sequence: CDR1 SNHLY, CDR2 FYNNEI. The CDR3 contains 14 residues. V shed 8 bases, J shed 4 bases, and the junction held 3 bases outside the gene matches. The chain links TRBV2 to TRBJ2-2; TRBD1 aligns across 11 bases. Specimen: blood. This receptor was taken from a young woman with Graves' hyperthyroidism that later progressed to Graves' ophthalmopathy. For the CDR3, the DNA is TGTGCCAGCGGACAGGGGGCGGGCACCGGGGAGCTGTTTTTT. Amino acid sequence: CASGQGAGTGELFF.